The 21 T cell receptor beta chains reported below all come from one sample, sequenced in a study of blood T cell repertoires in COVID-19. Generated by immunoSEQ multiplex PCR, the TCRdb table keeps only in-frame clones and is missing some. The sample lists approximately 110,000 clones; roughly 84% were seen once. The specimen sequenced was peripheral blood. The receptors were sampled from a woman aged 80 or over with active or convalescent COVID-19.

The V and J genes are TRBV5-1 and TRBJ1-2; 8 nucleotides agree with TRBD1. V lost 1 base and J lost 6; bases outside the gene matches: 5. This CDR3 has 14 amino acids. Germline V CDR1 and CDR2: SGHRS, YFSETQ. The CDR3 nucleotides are TGCGCCAGCAGCTTGATGGAGACAGGGGATGGCTACACCTTC. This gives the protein CASSLMETGDGYTF.

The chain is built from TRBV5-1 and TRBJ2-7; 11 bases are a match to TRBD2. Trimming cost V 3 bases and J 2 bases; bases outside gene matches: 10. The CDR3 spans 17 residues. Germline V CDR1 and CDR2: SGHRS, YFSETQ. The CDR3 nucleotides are TGCGCCAGCAGCTCCCCTGCGGGACTAGCGGCAGCCTACGAGCAGTACTTC. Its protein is CASSSPAGLAAAYEQYF.

CDR3 sequence (DNA): TGTGCCACCCAAAGACTAGCGGGCGGCAATGAGCAGTTCTTC. Amino acid sequence: CATQRLAGGNEQFF. The J gene is TRBJ2-1, the V gene TRBV24-1, with 10 positions matching TRBD2. The ends lost 9 bases at V and 6 bases at J; junction bases unmatched: 7. The CDR3 consists of 14 residues. CDR1 KGHDR and CDR2 SFDVKD come from the germline V gene.

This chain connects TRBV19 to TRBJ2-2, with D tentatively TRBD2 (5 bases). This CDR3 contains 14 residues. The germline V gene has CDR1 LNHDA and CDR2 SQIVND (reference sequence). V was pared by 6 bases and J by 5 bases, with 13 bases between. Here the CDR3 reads CASSPRGTTGELFF. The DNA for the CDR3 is TGTGCCAGTAGCCCCCGGGGTACGACCGGGGAGCTGTTTTTT.

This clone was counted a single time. CDR3 residues: CASSTPGTSGVGTQYF. In DNA, the CDR3 is TGTGCCAGTAGTACCCCGGGGACTAGCGGGGTCGGGACCCAGTACTTC. The chain is built from TRBV19 and TRBJ2-5, with 13 nucleotides matching TRBD2. The J segment lost 7 bases and the V segment lost 4 bases, leaving 9 bases of the junction unmatched. CDR1 and CDR2 (germline): LNHDA, SQIVND (reference sequence). The CDR3 extends over 16 amino acids.

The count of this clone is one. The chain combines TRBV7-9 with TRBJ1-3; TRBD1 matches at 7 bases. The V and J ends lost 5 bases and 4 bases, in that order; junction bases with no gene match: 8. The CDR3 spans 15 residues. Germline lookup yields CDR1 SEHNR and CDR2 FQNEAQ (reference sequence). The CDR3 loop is CASSPQTGNGNTIYF. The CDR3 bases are TGTGCCAGCAGCCCCCAGACAGGGAACGGAAACACCATATATTTT.

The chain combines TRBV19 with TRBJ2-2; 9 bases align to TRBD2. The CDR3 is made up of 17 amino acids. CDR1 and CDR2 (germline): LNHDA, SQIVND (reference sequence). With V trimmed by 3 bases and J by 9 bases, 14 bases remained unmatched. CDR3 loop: CASSIGAGTSFVRELFF. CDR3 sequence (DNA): TGTGCCAGTAGTATTGGGGCAGGGACTAGCTTTGTGAGGGAGCTGTTTTTT.

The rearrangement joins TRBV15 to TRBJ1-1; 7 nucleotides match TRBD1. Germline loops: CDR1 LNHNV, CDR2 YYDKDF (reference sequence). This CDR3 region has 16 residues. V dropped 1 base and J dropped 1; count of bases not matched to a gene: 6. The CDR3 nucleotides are TGTGCCACCAGCAGAGTGCCACAGGGGAAGAACACTGAAGCTTTCTTT. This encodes CATSRVPQGKNTEAFF.

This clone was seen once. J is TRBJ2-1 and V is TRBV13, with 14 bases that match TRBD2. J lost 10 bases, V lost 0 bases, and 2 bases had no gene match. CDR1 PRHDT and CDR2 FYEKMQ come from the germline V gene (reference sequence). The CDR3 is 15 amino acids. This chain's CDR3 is CASSLGTSGRVEQFF. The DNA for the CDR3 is TGTGCCAGCAGCTTAGGGACTAGCGGGAGGGTGGAGCAGTTCTTC.

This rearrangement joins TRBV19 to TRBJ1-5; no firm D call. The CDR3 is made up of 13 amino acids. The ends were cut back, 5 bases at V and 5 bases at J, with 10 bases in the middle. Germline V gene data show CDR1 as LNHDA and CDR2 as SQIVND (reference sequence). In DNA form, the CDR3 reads TGTGCCAGTAGTTGGGCCGCAGATCAGCCCCAGCATTTT. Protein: CASSWAADQPQHF.

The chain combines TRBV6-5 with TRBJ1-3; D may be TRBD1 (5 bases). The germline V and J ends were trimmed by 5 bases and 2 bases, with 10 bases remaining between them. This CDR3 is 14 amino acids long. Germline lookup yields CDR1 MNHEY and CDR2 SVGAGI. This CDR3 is CASSLQVTGNTIYF. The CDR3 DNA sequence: TGTGCCAGCAGTCTACAGGTGACTGGAAACACCATATATTTT.

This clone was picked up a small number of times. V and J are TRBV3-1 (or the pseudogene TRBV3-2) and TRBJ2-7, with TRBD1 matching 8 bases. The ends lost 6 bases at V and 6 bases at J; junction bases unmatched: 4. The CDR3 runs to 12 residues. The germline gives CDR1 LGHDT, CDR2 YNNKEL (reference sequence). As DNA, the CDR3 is TGTGCCAGCAGTCTAACAGGGGGCGAGCAGTACTTC. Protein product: CASSLTGGEQYF.

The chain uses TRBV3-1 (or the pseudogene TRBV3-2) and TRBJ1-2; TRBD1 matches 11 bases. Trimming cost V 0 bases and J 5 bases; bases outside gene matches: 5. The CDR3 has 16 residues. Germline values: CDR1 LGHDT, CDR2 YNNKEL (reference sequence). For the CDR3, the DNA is TGTGCCAGCAGCCAAGACGTGGACAGGGGGCGTTATGGCTACACCTTC. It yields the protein CASSQDVDRGRYGYTF.

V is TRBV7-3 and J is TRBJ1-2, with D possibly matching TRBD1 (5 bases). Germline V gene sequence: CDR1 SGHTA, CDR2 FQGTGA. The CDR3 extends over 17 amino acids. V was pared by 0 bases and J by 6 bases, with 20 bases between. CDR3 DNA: TGTGCCAGCAGCTTAACCGGGGCAGGAGGGCCCGGGGATGGCTACACCTTC. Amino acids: CASSLTGAGGPGDGYTF.

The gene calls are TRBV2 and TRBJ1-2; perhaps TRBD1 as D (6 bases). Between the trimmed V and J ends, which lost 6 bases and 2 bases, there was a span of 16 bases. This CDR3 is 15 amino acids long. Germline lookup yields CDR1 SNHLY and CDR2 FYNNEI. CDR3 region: CASRPNRALNYGYTF. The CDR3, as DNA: TGTGCCAGCAGACCGAACAGGGCTTTGAACTATGGCTACACCTTC.

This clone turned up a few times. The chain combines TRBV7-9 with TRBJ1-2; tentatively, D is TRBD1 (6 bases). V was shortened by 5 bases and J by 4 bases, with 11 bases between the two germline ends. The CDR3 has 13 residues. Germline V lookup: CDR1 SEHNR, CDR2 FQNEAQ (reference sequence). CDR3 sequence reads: CASSPDSFYGYTF. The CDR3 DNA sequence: TGTGCCAGCAGCCCGGACAGCTTCTATGGCTACACCTTC.

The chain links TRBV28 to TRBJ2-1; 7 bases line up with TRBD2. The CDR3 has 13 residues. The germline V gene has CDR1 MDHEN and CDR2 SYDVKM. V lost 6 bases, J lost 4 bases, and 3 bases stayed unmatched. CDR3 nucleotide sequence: TGTGCCAGCAGAACTAGCGAGTACAATGAGCAGTTCTTC. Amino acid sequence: CASRTSEYNEQFF. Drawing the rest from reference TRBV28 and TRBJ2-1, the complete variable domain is DVKVTQSSRYLVKRTGEKVFLECVQDMDHENMFWYRQDPGLGLRLIYFSYDVKMKEKGDIPEGYSVSREKKERFSLILESASTNQTSMYLCASRTSEYNEQFFGPGTRLTVL.

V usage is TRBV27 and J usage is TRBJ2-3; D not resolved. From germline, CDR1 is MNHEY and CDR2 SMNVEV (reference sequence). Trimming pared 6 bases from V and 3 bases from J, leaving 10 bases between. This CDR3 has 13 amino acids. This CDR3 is CASRKVATDTQYF. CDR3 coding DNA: TGTGCCAGCAGGAAGGTAGCAACAGATACGCAGTATTTT.

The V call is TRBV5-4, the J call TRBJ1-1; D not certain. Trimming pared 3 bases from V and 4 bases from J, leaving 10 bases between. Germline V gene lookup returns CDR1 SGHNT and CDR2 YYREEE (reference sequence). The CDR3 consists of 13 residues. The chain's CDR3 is CASSYVSGTEAFF. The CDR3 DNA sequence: TGTGCCAGCAGCTACGTTTCGGGCACTGAAGCTTTCTTT.

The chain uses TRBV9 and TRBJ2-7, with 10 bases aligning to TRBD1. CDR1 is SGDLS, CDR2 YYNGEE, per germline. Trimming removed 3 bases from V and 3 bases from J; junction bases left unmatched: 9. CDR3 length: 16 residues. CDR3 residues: CASSARAGTGDYEQYF. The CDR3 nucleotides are TGTGCCAGCAGCGCCCGCGCCGGGACAGGGGACTACGAGCAGTACTTC.

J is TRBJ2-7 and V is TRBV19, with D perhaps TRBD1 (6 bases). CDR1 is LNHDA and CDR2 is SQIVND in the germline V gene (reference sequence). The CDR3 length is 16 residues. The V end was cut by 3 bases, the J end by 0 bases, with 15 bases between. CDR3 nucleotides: TGTGCCAGTAGTATCACCGGGACAACCTACTCCTACGAGCAGTACTTC. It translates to CASSITGTTYSYEQYF.